The present T cell receptor beta chain was sequenced within a study of blood T cell repertoires in COVID-19. The CDR3 has 18 amino acids. Germline V gene data show CDR1 as SGHRS and CDR2 as YFSETQ. V shed 0 bases, J shed 5 bases, and the junction held 11 bases outside the gene matches. Authors' analysis steps: Reference gene primer amplification gave estimated nucleated cell counts. Clones were read by immunoSEQ multiplex PCR, and TCRdb kept only the in-frame ones, dropping some. That table is the source of V, J and clone size, and D and trimming were worked out from the DNA. The top ten hold 3.7% of the sample, which has under 250,000 clones, 88% seen once.

The sequenced sample consisted of PBMCs or T cells enriched from blood (not recorded which). The source is a woman in her 30s who had been exposed to COVID-19. J is TRBJ2-2 and V is TRBV5-1; 9 nucleotides line up with TRBD2. The CDR3 bases are TGCGCCAGCAGCTTGGGGATGGCGGGAGGGCCAAGGACCGGGGAGCTGTTTTTT. It yields the protein CASSLGMAGGPRTGELFF.